Each of the 19 T cell receptor beta chains below was sequenced from the same sample in a study of CXCR3-negative and CXCR3-positive naive CD8 T cells. Points from the study as a whole: The TRB CDR3s that CXCR3-positive naive cells carried were more hydrophobic than those of CXCR3-negative naive cells.

Which antigens these TCRs recognize remains unknown. UMI labels and 5' RACE were used to prepare the TRB cDNA libraries. TCRdb reprocessed the 5' RACE reads and reports one entry per CDR3 protein, with no DNA. Its clone listing holds about 120,000 distinct CDR3 sequences. The sequenced material came from naive CXCR3+ CD8+ T cells from blood. The subset here: CD45RO-CCR7+CD27+CD95- naive CD8+ T cells expressing CXCR3 (TNR3+). The origin of the receptors is a human donor in good health. Some clones in this sample may be carry-over from other donors' samples.

This CDR3 is CASSLSETGEFDEQFF. This chain links TRBV5-1 with TRBJ2-1; TCRdb lists TRBD1, though no DNA is available to test this call. The CDR3 is made up of 16 amino acids. The germline V gene has CDR1 SGHRS and CDR2 YFSETQ.

This chain joins TRBV28 and TRBJ2-2; the TCRdb call, TRBD2, lacks DNA for checking. Looked up from germline, CDR1 is MDHEN and CDR2 is SYDVKM. The CDR3 is 16 amino acids. This chain's CDR3 is CATLGLAVPNTGELFF.

The J gene is TRBJ1-5, the V gene TRBV2. The CDR3 is made up of 15 amino acids. Germline V gene data show CDR1 as SNHLY and CDR2 as FYNNEI. CDR3 in amino acids: CASSEGGGTNQPQHF.

V gene TRBV2 combines with J gene TRBJ2-5; the TCRdb call, TRBD2, lacks DNA for checking. Germline CDR1 and CDR2: SNHLY and FYNNEI. There are 14 residues in the CDR3. CDR3: CASSYGGAYETQYF.

This chain connects TRBV28 to TRBJ2-5; the TRBD1 assignment by TCRdb is unverifiable without DNA. Looked up from germline, CDR1 is MDHEN and CDR2 is SYDVKM. This CDR3 contains 16 residues. The CDR3 sequence: CASSFGGTWGKETQYF. Variable domain in full (rest from reference TRBV28 and TRBJ2-5): DVKVTQSSRYLVKRTGEKVFLECVQDMDHENMFWYRQDPGLGLRLIYFSYDVKMKEKGDIPEGYSVSREKKERFSLILESASTNQTSMYLCASSFGGTWGKETQYFGPGTRLLVL.

This chain links TRBV9 with TRBJ2-1; the TCRdb D gene call, TRBD2, has no DNA to confirm it. The CDR3 is made up of 14 amino acids. The germline V gene encodes CDR1 SGDLS and CDR2 YYNGEE. This CDR3 is CASSVAGRYNEQFF. The complete variable domain, with remaining parts taken from reference TRBV9 and TRBJ2-1, reads DSGVTQTPKHLITATGQRVTLRCSPRSGDLSVYWYQQSLDQGLQFLIQYYNGEERAKGNILERFSAQQFPDLHSELNLSSLELGDSALYFCASSVAGRYNEQFFGPGTRLTVL.

The chain links TRBV20-1 to TRBJ2-7; the D call of TRBD1 rests on TCRdb alone, since no DNA is present to check it. The CDR3 length is 13 residues. The V gene's germline CDR1 is DFQATT and CDR2 SNEGSKA (reference sequence). CDR3 amino acids: CSAPDREGREQYF.

V is TRBV2 and J is TRBJ2-1; TCRdb picks TRBD1, but there is no DNA to check that call. The germline V gene encodes CDR1 SNHLY and CDR2 FYNNEI. The CDR3 has 15 amino acids. CDR3: CASEKDRTMYNEQFF.

The chain links TRBV4-1 to TRBJ2-7; no DNA is available, so the TRBD1 call from TCRdb remains unchecked. This CDR3 is 14 amino acids long. Per the germline V gene, CDR1 is MGHRA and CDR2 is YSYEKL. The CDR3 protein is CASSQGTVGYEQYF.

J is TRBJ2-7 and V is TRBV29-1; TCRdb proposes TRBD2, but this gene call is untestable without DNA. Per the germline V gene, CDR1 is SQVTM and CDR2 is ANQGSEA. The CDR3 is 15 amino acids. CDR3: CSVEAAGRPSYEQYF.

This chain connects TRBV14 to TRBJ2-7; with no DNA, the TCRdb D assignment of TRBD1 cannot be verified. The length of the CDR3 is 14 residues. Germline values: CDR1 SGHDN, CDR2 FVKESK. CDR3 protein: CASSQVIGGYEQYF. Looking up the rest from reference TRBV14 and TRBJ2-7 gives the full variable domain: EAGVTQFPSHSVIEKGQTVTLRCDPISGHDNLYWYRRVMGKEIKFLLHFVKESKQDESGMPNNRFLAERTGGTYSTLKVQPAELEDSGVYFCASSQVIGGYEQYFGPGTRLTVT.

V gene TRBV15 combines with J gene TRBJ2-7. The CDR3 consists of 12 residues. The germline CDR1 and CDR2 sequences are LNHNV and YYDKDF (reference sequence). The CDR3 reads CATSRDSYEQYF.

The chain joins TRBV12-3 or TRBV12-4 to TRBJ2-3; TCRdb lists TRBD1, though no DNA is available to test this call. This CDR3 is 16 amino acids long. CDR3 amino acids: CASSLGPGQGADTQYF.

The V gene is TRBV6-2 or TRBV6-3, the J gene TRBJ2-7; the TCRdb D gene call, TRBD1, has no DNA to confirm it. Germline V gene lookup returns CDR1 MNHEY and CDR2 SVGEGT. The CDR3 is 14 residues long. The CDR3 sequence: CASSYVTGNHEQYF.

The chain carries TRBV5-6 and TRBJ2-1. CDR3 size: 12 residues. The germline CDR1 and CDR2 sequences are SGHDT and YYEEEE. CDR3 amino acids: CASSFLADEQFF.

The J gene is TRBJ2-7, the V gene TRBV7-3; TCRdb's D call of TRBD2 is untestable without DNA. The CDR3 consists of 14 residues. Germline CDR1 SGHTA, CDR2 FQGTGA. The CDR3 spells CASSHRLQHYEQYF.

This chain's CDR3 is CASSLTGVHNEQYF. The gene calls are TRBV12-3 or TRBV12-4 and TRBJ2-7; there is no DNA to check the TCRdb D call of TRBD1. CDR3 size: 14 residues.

The V and J genes are TRBV11-2 and TRBJ2-7. Germline values: CDR1 SGHAT, CDR2 FQNNGV. The CDR3 loop spans 16 amino acids. CDR3: CASSLAWSVDGYEQYF.

V usage is TRBV14 and J usage is TRBJ2-6. Germline-derived CDR1 and CDR2 are SGHDN and FVKESK. This CDR3 is 14 amino acids long. The CDR3 loop is CASSPGSGANVLTF.